Shown below are 8 T cell receptor beta chains from a single sample sequenced in a study of cytomegalovirus exposure and HLA in healthy donors. PCR amplification relied on 60 Vbeta primers (plus 13 Jbeta primers). Generated by immunoSEQ multiplex PCR, the TCRdb table keeps only in-frame clones and is missing some. The table has some 87,000 clones, 60% to 80% seen once. The sample comprised PBMCs. Receptors originate from a woman between 40 and 50 years old in good health and CMV-seropositive.

The table lists this clone with a count of one. The chain is built from TRBV6-5 and TRBJ2-7, with TRBD1 matching over 7 bases. J was trimmed by 2 bases and V by 6 bases; bases with no gene match: 7. Germline CDR1 reads MNHEY; CDR2 reads SVGAGI. There are 14 residues in the CDR3. CDR3 nucleotides: TGTGCCAGCAGACCGACAGGGCCGCCCTACGAGCAGTACTTC. Translated: CASRPTGPPYEQYF.

This sequence joins TRBV14 and TRBJ2-7; 10 bases are a match to TRBD1. The length of the CDR3 is 15 residues. The V and J ends lost 0 bases and 6 bases, in that order; junction bases with no gene match: 5. Per the germline V gene, CDR1 is SGHDN and CDR2 is FVKESK. This CDR3 is CASSQERGQGFEQYF. CDR3 nucleotide sequence: TGTGCCAGCAGCCAAGAGAGGGGACAGGGGTTCGAGCAGTACTTC.

The V call is TRBV30, the J call TRBJ2-7; possible D gene TRBD2, 5 bases. V was trimmed by 1 base and J by 3 bases, leaving 7 bases between them. The germline V gene encodes CDR1 GTSNPN and CDR2 SVGIG (reference sequence). The CDR3 sequence is 12 residues long. CDR3: CAWSATSYEQYF. The CDR3 DNA sequence: TGTGCCTGGAGTGCAACTAGCTACGAGCAGTACTTC.

The chain has TRBV5-6 and TRBJ1-2; D remains ambiguous. CDR1 SGHDT and CDR2 YYEEEE come from the germline V gene. V lost 0 bases and J lost 2, with 14 bases in between. The CDR3 has 16 amino acids. The CDR3 DNA is TGTGCCAGCAGCTTGGATAAAAGACACCACAACTATGGCTACACCTTC. Translating it yields CASSLDKRHHNYGYTF.

The rearrangement links TRBV5-1 to TRBJ2-7; possibly TRBD2 for D (5 bases). Trimming removed 1 base at V and 2 bases at J, with 13 bases between. CDR1 SGHRS and CDR2 YFSETQ come from the germline V gene. The CDR3 is made up of 15 amino acids. This CDR3 reads CASSLLGSTTYEQYF. Written as DNA, the CDR3 is TGCGCCAGCAGCTTGCTTGGGAGCACGACCTACGAGCAGTACTTC.

This rearrangement joins TRBV18 to TRBJ1-4, with D possibly matching TRBD1 (6 bases). Trimming took 3 bases from V and 2 from J, leaving 10 bases between them. Per the germline V gene, CDR1 is KGHSH and CDR2 is LQKENI. CDR3 length: 15 amino acids. CDR3 in DNA: TGTGCCAGCTCACCCGGGACAAGGACTAATGAAAAACTGTTTTTT. It specifies CASSPGTRTNEKLFF.

The J gene is TRBJ2-3, the V gene TRBV9; 8 bases align to TRBD2. The V segment lost 2 bases and the J segment 3 bases; nucleotides outside the gene matches: 5. Germline loops: CDR1 SGDLS, CDR2 YYNGEE. CDR3 length: 15 residues. The DNA for the CDR3 is TGTGCCAGCAGCGTCGGGGGGGCGAGGACAGATACGCAGTATTTT. Protein product: CASSVGGARTDTQYF.

A remark on this clone: The junction differs from germline at one of its ends, possibly a read error. The CDR3 is CASVRIVGDTLPPDF. DNA of the CDR3: TGTGCCAGCGTCAGAATAGTTGGGGACACCCTTCCCCCGGACTTC. The J gene is TRBJ2-7, the V gene TRBV2; the D gene is possibly TRBD1 (6 bases). In germline, CDR1 is SNHLY, CDR2 FYNNEI. The CDR3 loop spans 15 amino acids.